A single sample gave rise to the 21 T cell receptor beta chains below, sequenced in a study of radiotherapy plus CTLA-4 blockade in lung cancer. Produced via immunoSEQ multiplex PCR; TCRdb's table is partial and in-frame only. This repertoire shows 65,000 to 90,000 clones, more than 85% found once; its top ten account for around 1%. The sample here was peripheral blood, taken from a patient treated with radiotherapy plus ipilimumab. Receptors were obtained from a human donor with non-small cell lung cancer who had stable disease on radiotherapy plus ipilimumab.

This clone has only a few counts. The chain has TRBV7-6 and TRBJ2-3; D uncertain. The CDR3 runs to 15 residues. CDR1 is SGHVS and CDR2 is FNYEAQ in the germline V gene. V lost 4 bases to trimming and J lost 0 bases, with 11 bases between them. The CDR3, as DNA: TGTGCCAGCAGCTCGAGATATTCTAGCACAGATACGCAGTATTTT. It translates to CASSSRYSSTDTQYF.

This rearrangement joins TRBV6-1 to TRBJ2-5; maybe TRBD1 (5 bases). V shed 2 bases and J shed 4 bases, with 17 bases lying between them. Germline assignment: CDR1 MNHNS and CDR2 SASEGT. The CDR3 sequence is 16 residues long. CDR3 coding DNA: TGTGCCAGCAGTGAACGGCAGGGTACTACAAGAGAGACCCAGTACTTC. Residues: CASSERQGTTRETQYF.

The V gene is TRBV14, the J gene TRBJ2-7; D perhaps matches TRBD1 (6 bases). Germline V gives CDR1 SGHDN, CDR2 FVKESK. The CDR3 is 14 residues long. Trimming left V 4 bases short and J 7 bases short, with 17 bases between. CDR3 loop: CASSPDSQTREQYF. The CDR3 nucleotides are TGTGCCAGCAGCCCGGACAGCCAAACACGAGAGCAGTACTTC.

The chain carries TRBV10-1 and TRBJ2-7, with D maybe TRBD1 (5 bases). CDR3 length equals 16 residues. In germline, CDR1 is WNHNN, CDR2 SYGVQD (reference sequence). V was clipped by 0 bases and J by 0 bases, with 12 bases between them. The CDR3 reads CASSESDNLSSYEQYF. The CDR3 bases are TGCGCCAGCAGTGAGTCGGACAATCTGAGCTCCTACGAGCAGTACTTC.

The V call is TRBV7-2, the J call TRBJ2-7, with D possibly being TRBD2 (5 bases). Germline V gene sequence: CDR1 SGHTA, CDR2 FQGNSA. Trimming removed 1 base at V and 1 base at J, with 11 bases between. The CDR3 sequence is 15 residues long. The DNA for the CDR3 is TGTGCCAGCAGCTTAGACCGGGGTACTTCCTACGAGCAGTACTTC. Its translation is CASSLDRGTSYEQYF.

The chain joins TRBV5-1 to TRBJ2-1; D is unclear. V lost 4 bases and J lost 6, with 14 bases in between. Germline-derived CDR1 and CDR2 are SGHRS and YFSETQ. CDR3 length: 14 residues. CDR3 sequence reads: CASSLGFGSNEQFF. The CDR3 DNA reads TGCGCCAGCAGCCTGGGGTTCGGTTCCAATGAGCAGTTCTTC.

The chain recombines TRBV11-1 with TRBJ1-1; D perhaps matches TRBD1 (6 bases). The germline V gene encodes CDR1 SGHAT and CDR2 FQDESV (reference sequence). Trimming took off 5 bases at V and 5 bases at J, with 15 bases between the two ends. This CDR3 is built from 14 residues. CDR3 sequence reads: CASSLNRGGTEAFF. As DNA, the CDR3 is TGTGCCAGCAGCCTGAATAGGGGGGGGACTGAAGCTTTCTTT.

The gene calls are TRBV6-6 and TRBJ1-4; possibly TRBD1 for D (5 bases). The CDR3 consists of 15 residues. V was clipped by 0 bases and J by 3 bases, with 8 bases between them. Per the germline V gene, CDR1 is MNHNY and CDR2 is SVGAGI (reference sequence). The DNA of the CDR3 is TGTGCCAGCAGTTACTCGGGGGGGTCTAATGAAAAACTGTTTTTT. Translation: CASSYSGGSNEKLFF.

The rearrangement uses TRBV11-3 and TRBJ2-5, with TRBD1 identical over 12 bases. This CDR3 is 15 amino acids long. With 3 bases clipped from V and 5 bases from J, the junction kept 4 bases outside the gene matches. Germline values: CDR1 SGHNT, CDR2 YENEEA. The CDR3 region has the DNA TGTGCCAGCAGCTTGGGACAGGGGGCCGGGGAGACCCAGTACTTC. It yields the protein CASSLGQGAGETQYF.

V is TRBV6-6 and J is TRBJ2-1; D ambiguous. Germline V gene data show CDR1 as MNHNY and CDR2 as SVGAGI (reference sequence). The CDR3 has 12 residues. Trimming pared 0 bases from V and 10 bases from J, leaving 7 bases between. DNA of the CDR3: TGTGCCAGCAGTTACTCTGGGTTGGAGCAGTTCTTC. Amino acid sequence: CASSYSGLEQFF.

This clone is labeled as medium-sized. The chain is built from TRBV19 and TRBJ1-6; D remains ambiguous. This CDR3 has 13 residues. Germline loops: CDR1 LNHDA, CDR2 SQIVND (reference sequence). The germline V and J ends were trimmed by 6 bases and 5 bases, with 8 bases remaining between them. The CDR3 sequence: CASRQVDNSPLHF. In nucleotides, the CDR3 is TGTGCCAGTAGGCAGGTGGATAATTCACCCCTCCACTTT.

Remarks on this clone: A junction end diverges from the germline sequence, so it may reflect a read error. The chain links TRBV5-1 to TRBJ1-5, with TRBD1 as a possible D gene (5 bases). The germline V gene has CDR1 SGHRS and CDR2 YFSETQ. The CDR3 contains 13 residues. The CDR3 DNA is TGCGCCGGCAGCTTGTCAGGGACTCAGCCCCAGCATTTT. It specifies CAGSLSGTQPQHF.

V usage is TRBV5-3 and J usage is TRBJ2-7; TRBD1 agrees at 8 bases. TRBV5-3 is an ORF for which the function is uncertain. V shed 3 bases, J shed 6 bases, and the junction held 11 bases outside the gene matches. The CDR3 has 15 amino acids. CDR3 bases: TGTGCCAGAAGCTCTCCCGGGACAGGTCTAACCGAGCAGTACTTC. Translated: CARSSPGTGLTEQYF.

CDR3 sequence (DNA): TGTGCCAGCAGCACTAGCGGGAGGGTTGCAGATACGCAGTATTTT. Protein: CASSTSGRVADTQYF. The chain carries TRBV2 and TRBJ2-3; 13 bases are shared with TRBD2. The CDR3 contains 15 residues. The ends lost 6 bases at V and 4 bases at J; junction bases unmatched: 4. The germline V gene encodes CDR1 SNHLY and CDR2 FYNNEI.

V is TRBV28 and J is TRBJ2-1, with 10 bases aligning to TRBD1. V dropped 7 bases and J dropped 6; count of bases not matched to a gene: 6. The CDR3 consists of 14 residues. Germline CDR1 and CDR2: MDHEN and SYDVKM. The CDR3: CASTGTGVFNEQFF. As DNA, the CDR3 is TGTGCCAGCACCGGGACAGGGGTTTTCAATGAGCAGTTCTTC.

The chain uses TRBV28 and TRBJ2-7; possible D gene TRBD2, 6 bases. Trimming took off 2 bases at V and 1 base at J, with 9 bases between the two ends. This CDR3 has 14 amino acids. The germline CDR1 and CDR2 sequences are MDHEN and SYDVKM. The CDR3, as DNA: TGTGCCAGCAGTTTAGGGGGGAGTTCCTACGAGCAGTACTTC. It encodes CASSLGGSSYEQYF.

The CDR3 DNA sequence: TGTGCCAGCAGTTTAGGGGCGGGGGCCACAGATACGCAGTATTTT. Translated, it gives CASSLGAGATDTQYF. The V gene is TRBV28, the J gene TRBJ2-3; tentative D call: TRBD2 (7 bases). This CDR3 comprises 15 residues. V was clipped by 2 bases and J by 2 bases, with 11 bases between them. The V gene's germline CDR1 is MDHEN and CDR2 SYDVKM. Full variable domain (missing parts from reference TRBV28 and TRBJ2-3): DVKVTQSSRYLVKRTGEKVFLECVQDMDHENMFWYRQDPGLGLRLIYFSYDVKMKEKGDIPEGYSVSREKKERFSLILESASTNQTSMYLCASSLGAGATDTQYFGPGTRLTVL.

This clone was detected once. The V gene is TRBV9, the J gene TRBJ2-2; TRBD2 matches at 8 bases. The germline V gene has CDR1 SGDLS and CDR2 YYNGEE. This CDR3 contains 18 residues. After removal of 0 bases from V and 3 bases from J, the junction contained 10 bases not matched to a gene. The CDR3 sequence is CASSVVSGKHWDTGELFF. As DNA, the CDR3 is TGTGCCAGCAGCGTAGTTAGCGGGAAGCATTGGGACACCGGGGAGCTGTTTTTT. The full variable domain, rest sourced from reference TRBV9 and TRBJ2-2, is DSGVTQTPKHLITATGQRVTLRCSPRSGDLSVYWYQQSLDQGLQFLIQYYNGEERAKGNILERFSAQQFPDLHSELNLSSLELGDSALYFCASSVVSGKHWDTGELFFGEGSRLTVL.

The chain uses TRBV28 and TRBJ1-5; the D is unclear. Trimming left V 2 bases short and J 4 bases short, with 3 bases between. CDR1 MDHEN and CDR2 SYDVKM come from the germline V gene. The CDR3 runs 12 residues. In DNA form, the CDR3 reads TGTGCCAGCAGTTTAATGAATCAGCCCCAGCATTTT. Its translation is CASSLMNQPQHF.

The chain joins TRBV15 to TRBJ2-1; D is perhaps TRBD1 (6 bases). The CDR3 loop spans 14 amino acids. Looked up from germline, CDR1 is LNHNV and CDR2 is YYDKDF (reference sequence). V dropped 1 base and J dropped 7 bases, with 11 bases sitting between them. The CDR3 is CATSRGRGRNEQFF. The CDR3 nucleotides read TGTGCCACCAGCAGAGGCAGGGGTAGAAATGAGCAGTTCTTC.

The V call is TRBV5-8, the J call TRBJ2-5; either TRBD1 or TRBD2 may supply D (6 bases each). V gave up 9 bases and J gave up 4 bases, with 25 bases separating them. CDR1 and CDR2 from the germline V gene are SGHTS and YDEGEE. This CDR3 spans 16 amino acids. The CDR3 loop is CANRRGRGTRGETQYF. The CDR3 nucleotides are TGTGCCAACAGACGTGGACGGGGGACACGGGGAGAGACCCAGTACTTC.